Listed below are T cell receptor beta chains from one sample, sequenced in a study of T cells in localized non-small cell lung cancer. Assay used: immunoSEQ multiplex PCR; TCRdb lists only in-frame clones, some missing. The sample lists under 65,000 clones; about 90% were seen once. This specimen consisted of peripheral blood, obtained before any cancer treatment. These receptors came from a man between 40 and 69 years old with stage I squamous cell lung carcinoma. Each CDR3 is given with its conserved first and last residue.

J: TRBJ2-3; V: TRBV7-3; CDR3: CASSQNRDRGADTQYF
J: TRBJ1-1; V: TRBV7-9; CDR3: CASLNRGRTEAFF
J: TRBJ1-1; V: TRBV6-6; CDR3: CASRRDTLNTEAFF
J: TRBJ1-1; V: TRBV15; CDR3: CATSREGGWVSTEAFF
J: TRBJ1-1; V: TRBV25-1; CDR3: CASSEYSAERTEAFF
J: TRBJ2-7; V: TRBV27; CDR3: CASSLVMESYEQYF
J: TRBJ2-2; V: TRBV30; CDR3: CAWTPHLNTGELFF
J: TRBJ2-7; V: TRBV11-2; CDR3: CASSPRFASYEQYF
J: TRBJ2-7; V: TRBV4-1; CDR3: CASSPGQGGSYEQYF
J: TRBJ1-4; V: TRBV30; CDR3: CAWTSGQNNEKLFF
J: TRBJ2-2; V: TRBV7-8; CDR3: CASSAVANTGELFF
J: TRBJ2-6; V: TRBV10-3; CDR3: CAISGGWTSGANVLTF
J: TRBJ2-7; V: TRBV7-9; CDR3: CASSFGPGFREQYF
J: TRBJ2-5; V: TRBV2; CDR3: CASRGLQETQYF
J: TRBJ2-7; V: TRBV10-1; CDR3: CASSESKIPYEQYF
J: TRBJ2-5; V: TRBV11-3; CDR3: CASSRGETQYF
J: TRBJ1-1; V: TRBV7-9; CDR3: CASSWGFNTEAFF
J: TRBJ1-4; V: TRBV5-1; CDR3: CASSLTSAGSEKLFF
J: TRBJ2-4; V: TRBV20-1; CDR3: CSQGIQNIQYF
J: TRBJ2-1; V: TRBV5-1; CDR3: CASSRSERESDEQFF
J: TRBJ2-1; V: TRBV4-1; CDR3: CASSQVLGVNEQFF
J: TRBJ1-2; V: TRBV7-9; CDR3: CASSLTLIYGYTF
J: TRBJ2-1; V: TRBV7-9; CDR3: CASSLGREQFF
J: TRBJ2-7; V: TRBV19; CDR3: CASSSEHRSYEQYF
J: TRBJ2-7; V: TRBV5-6; CDR3: CASSLNPYEQYF
J: TRBJ1-5; V: TRBV30; CDR3: CAWSVTGGYQPQHF
J: TRBJ2-3; V: TRBV7-2; CDR3: CASSLIADTSTDTQYF
J: TRBJ2-6; V: TRBV5-6; CDR3: CASSYTTGTGRSGANVLTF